The rows below give T cell receptor beta chains drawn from one sample of a study of T cell responses to AZD1222 COVID-19 vaccine. Data came from immunoSEQ multiplex PCR; TCRdb stores just in-frame clones and leaves some out. The data contain around 190,000 clones, 80% to 90% of them singletons. Sequenced material: peripheral blood, taken on day 0 of AZD1222 vaccination. The receptors here all came from an adult in good health. Each CDR3 is given without its conserved first and last residue.

v_call,cdr3_length,j_call,cdr3_aa
TRBV11-3,13,TRBJ2-2,ASSSLRGGTGELF
TRBV27,13,TRBJ2-3,ASRGLAGGSDTQY
TRBV7-8,10,TRBJ2-1,ASSPSPRGQF
TRBV3-1/TRBV3-2,13,TRBJ1-5,ASSSAPQTNQPQH
TRBV6-1,11,TRBJ2-3,ASSRTGTDTQY
TRBV18,11,TRBJ2-7,ASSPPVTYEQY
TRBV4-3,12,TRBJ2-7,ASSQDNRDYEQY
TRBV3-1/TRBV3-2,15,TRBJ2-1,ASSQGLARSSYNEQF
TRBV24-1,13,TRBJ2-1,ATSDLREGSNEQF
TRBV9,10,TRBJ2-1,ASSDYYNEQF
TRBV6-2/TRBV6-3,14,TRBJ2-7,ASSSPGLASSYEQY
TRBV24-1,11,TRBJ2-5,ATNDGGQETQY
TRBV18,14,TRBJ2-1,ASSSGQGKAYNEQF
TRBV30,11,TRBJ2-7,AWSVGGAREQY
TRBV5-5,11,TRBJ1-1,ASSLVGRTEAF
TRBV7-2,13,TRBJ2-2,ASTGLAGGRGELF
TRBV27,13,TRBJ1-5,ASSSYVTSNQPQH
TRBV7-3,11,TRBJ2-1,ASSLTKSNEQF
TRBV19,10,TRBJ1-1,ATTGRSTEAF
TRBV3-1/TRBV3-2,12,TRBJ2-5,ASSRDRGQETQY
TRBV3-1/TRBV3-2,12,TRBJ1-1,ASSPEGANTEAF
TRBV11-3,10,TRBJ2-2,ASRQGPGELF
TRBV7-8,13,TRBJ1-2,ASSSGTGVNYGYT
TRBV10-2,11,TRBJ1-2,ASGSEDLGGYT
TRBV5-5,17,TRBJ2-4,ASSTPGPLLAGGGNIQY
TRBV24-1,16,TRBJ2-5,ATSDFVMASGGAETQY
TRBV19,17,TRBJ2-1,ASTPPRGRIGLGIHEQF
TRBV5-6,11,TRBJ2-5,ASSQQGVGTQY
TRBV30,10,TRBJ1-3,AWSGDRNTIY
TRBV29-1,11,TRBJ2-2,SVDGGNTGELF
TRBV7-9,15,TRBJ2-1,ASSPVRQGTTVPEQF
TRBV9,13,TRBJ1-5,ASSVDGTVGQPQH
TRBV10-3,14,TRBJ2-5,AISGTFDRGIETQY
TRBV5-6,13,TRBJ1-1,ASSLLDRLNTEAF
TRBV19,11,TRBJ1-6,ASSIGQNSPLH
TRBV3-1/TRBV3-2,11,TRBJ1-1,ASSQEGGARAF
TRBV10-3,12,TRBJ2-3,AISIRDTTDTQY
TRBV28,13,TRBJ2-3,ASSPVGTRTDTQY
TRBV6-1,10,TRBJ1-2,ASSEAVSGYT
TRBV13,13,TRBJ1-4,ASSLKRQAGEKLF
TRBV9,12,TRBJ1-1,ASSAGGGTPEAF
TRBV18,15,TRBJ2-5,ASSPPRLAGGYETQY
TRBV4-1,15,TRBJ2-1,ASSHPGQGSSYNEQF
TRBV6-5,12,TRBJ2-3,ASTLLAGGDTQY
TRBV19,13,TRBJ2-1,ASSILDGLYNEQF
TRBV24-1,16,TRBJ2-6,ATSDGLAGRSGANVLT
TRBV5-1,10,TRBJ2-5,ASSLGVETQY
TRBV30,12,TRBJ2-7,AWGSAARSYEQY
TRBV10-3,9,TRBJ1-2,AIRKGDGYT
TRBV2,13,TRBJ1-5,ASTLDRGLGQPQH
TRBV9,13,TRBJ1-1,ASSVGQGVNTEAF
TRBV28,14,TRBJ1-5,ASSLYTGISNQPQH
TRBV4-2,13,TRBJ1-1,ASSKMNEGDTEAF
TRBV19,8,TRBJ1-5,ASSRVPQH
TRBV28,13,TRBJ2-7,ASSFSGPSSYEQY
TRBV10-3,14,TRBJ1-3,AISESHSRTGNTIY
TRBV28,13,TRBJ1-2,ASSIRAGGNYGYT